This T cell receptor (beta chain) was captured in a study of cytomegalovirus exposure and HLA in healthy donors. In regard to this clone: The same CDR3 arises from other DNA sequences in this sample as well.

The PCR had 60 Vbeta and 13 Jbeta primers. Produced via immunoSEQ multiplex PCR; TCRdb's table is partial and in-frame only. The sample has some 200,000 clones, over 65% seen once. The CDR3 sequence is 13 residues long. Per germline, CDR1 SGHTA and CDR2 FQGNSA. V lost 6 bases to trimming and J lost 1 base, with 9 bases between them. Specimen: PBMCs. The V and J genes are TRBV7-2 and TRBJ1-1, with D possibly TRBD1 on 6 matching bases. The TCR comes from a young man in good health and CMV-seronegative. The CDR3 spells CASSLDRNTEAFF. The CDR3 DNA follows: TGTGCCAGCAGTTTGGACAGGAACACTGAAGCTTTCTTT. The whole variable domain, filled in from reference TRBV7-2 and TRBJ1-1, reads GAGVSQSPSNKVTEKGKDVELRCDPISGHTALYWYRQSLGQGLEFLIYFQGNSAPDKSGLPSDRFSAERTGGSVSTLTIQRTQQEDSAVYLCASSLDRNTEAFFGQGTRLTVV.